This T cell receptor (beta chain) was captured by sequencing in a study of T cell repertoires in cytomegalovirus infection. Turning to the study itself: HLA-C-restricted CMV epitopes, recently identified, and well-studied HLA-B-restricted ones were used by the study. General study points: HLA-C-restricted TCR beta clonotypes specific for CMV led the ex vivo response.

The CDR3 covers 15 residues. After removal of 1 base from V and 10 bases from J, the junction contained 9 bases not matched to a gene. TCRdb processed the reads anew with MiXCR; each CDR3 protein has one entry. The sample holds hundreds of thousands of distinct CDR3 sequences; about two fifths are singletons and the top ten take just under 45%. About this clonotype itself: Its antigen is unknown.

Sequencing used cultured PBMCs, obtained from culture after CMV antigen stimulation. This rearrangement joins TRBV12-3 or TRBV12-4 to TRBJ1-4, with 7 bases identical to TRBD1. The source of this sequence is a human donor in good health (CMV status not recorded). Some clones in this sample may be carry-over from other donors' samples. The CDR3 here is CASSLEGGLGRKLFF. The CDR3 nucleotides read TGTGCCAGCAGTTTAGAAGGGGGCCTAGGAAGAAAACTGTTTTTT.